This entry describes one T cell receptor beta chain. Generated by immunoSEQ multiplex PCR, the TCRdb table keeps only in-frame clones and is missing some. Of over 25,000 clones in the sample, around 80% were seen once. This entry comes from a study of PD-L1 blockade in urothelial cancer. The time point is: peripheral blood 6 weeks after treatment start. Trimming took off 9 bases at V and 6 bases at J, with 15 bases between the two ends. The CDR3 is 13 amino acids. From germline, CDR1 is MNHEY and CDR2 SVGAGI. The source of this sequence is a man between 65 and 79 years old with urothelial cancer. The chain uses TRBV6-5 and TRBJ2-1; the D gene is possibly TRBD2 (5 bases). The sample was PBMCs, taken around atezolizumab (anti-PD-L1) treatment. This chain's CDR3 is CARCRGWANEQFF. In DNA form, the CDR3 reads TGTGCCAGGTGCCGAGGGTGGGCCAATGAGCAGTTCTTC.